Only one count was recorded for the clone carrying this T cell receptor (beta chain). A much larger clone lies a single base off, so this may be a read error. Germline DNA was also extracted, and blood RNA derived from unsorted whole blood. Germline V CDR1 and CDR2: SGHAT, FQDESV (reference sequence). The CDR3 has 13 residues. Trimming pared 5 bases from V and 4 bases from J, leaving 12 bases between. This sample was taken from a study of tumor-infiltrating lymphocytes in primary liver carcinoma. Researchers generated TCR beta cDNA from approximately 520 ng of total RNA, relying on a constant-region primer. Modified slightly, ARM-PCR produced TCR beta libraries over three nested multiplex PCR rounds. The first two PCR rounds used TRBV1-TRBV30 primers with a Cbeta primer, 10 cycles each. Each CDR3 protein is one row after TCRdb ran MiXCR on the multiplex PCR reads. The table includes around 170,000 distinct CDR3 sequences, 50% to 75% detected once.

The chain carries TRBV11-1 and TRBJ2-7; no reliable D call. This sequence originates from a man aged 35-49 years with primary liver carcinoma and hepatitis B virus infection. Sequencing input: peripheral blood. The CDR3 region is CASSKGVRYEQYF. The CDR3 DNA sequence: TGTGCCAGCAGCAAGGGCGTGAGGTACGAGCAGTACTTC.